This entry lists 19 T cell receptor beta chains sequenced from one sample in a study of blood T cell repertoires in COVID-19. Clones were sequenced by immunoSEQ multiplex PCR, and TCRdb holds only the in-frame ones, with some missing. This table holds 270,000 or so clones, about nine tenths found once. The material sequenced was peripheral blood. All receptors come from a man in his forties or fifties with active or convalescent COVID-19.

The gene calls are TRBV14 and TRBJ1-6, with 10 bases aligning to TRBD1. CDR3 length: 17 residues. Trimming at V came to 5 bases and at J to 3 bases, leaving 7 bases not matched to a gene. Germline V gene lookup returns CDR1 SGHDN and CDR2 FVKESK. This CDR3 reads CASSARTGGYYNSPLHF. CDR3 sequence (DNA): TGTGCCAGCAGCGCTCGGACAGGGGGTTACTATAATTCACCCCTCCACTTT. Drawing the rest from reference TRBV14 and TRBJ1-6, the complete variable domain is EAGVTQFPSHSVIEKGQTVTLRCDPISGHDNLYWYRRVMGKEIKFLLHFVKESKQDESGMPNNRFLAERTGGTYSTLKVQPAELEDSGVYFCASSARTGGYYNSPLHFGNGTRLTVT.

The V call is TRBV5-4, the J call TRBJ2-1; unclear D gene. V lost 3 bases, J lost 2 bases, and 9 bases lay in between. This CDR3 has 14 amino acids. Germline CDR1 is SGHNT and CDR2 is YYREEE (reference sequence). CDR3 amino acids: CASSSLPPYNEQFF. In DNA form, the CDR3 reads TGTGCCAGCAGCTCCCTCCCTCCCTACAATGAGCAGTTCTTC.

The chain joins TRBV30 to TRBJ2-5; D is perhaps TRBD1 (5 bases). Germline V gene data show CDR1 as GTSNPN and CDR2 as SVGIG (reference sequence). The V end lost 3 bases, the J end lost 0 bases, and 17 bases lay between the germline ends. The CDR3 totals 16 residues. The CDR3 loop reads CAWSPPRVGNQETQYF. Written as DNA, the CDR3 is TGTGCCTGGAGCCCCCCCAGGGTGGGGAACCAAGAGACCCAGTACTTC.

In its sample, this clone was seen once. This sequence joins TRBV11-3 and TRBJ2-7; 11 nucleotides line up with TRBD2. In germline, CDR1 is SGHNT, CDR2 YENEEA. J gave up 3 bases and V 5 bases, and 6 bases lay outside the gene matches. This CDR3 has 15 amino acids. The CDR3 here is CASSRTSGPNYEQYF. The CDR3 region has the DNA TGTGCCAGCAGCCGGACTAGCGGGCCGAACTACGAGCAGTACTTC.

V usage is TRBV2 and J usage is TRBJ2-1, with unresolved D. In germline, CDR1 is SNHLY, CDR2 FYNNEI. V lost 6 bases and J lost 4, with 10 bases in between. The CDR3 totals 13 residues. The CDR3 nucleotides are TGTGCCAGCAGCAGGCAGATGTACAATGAGCAGTTCTTC. Amino acids: CASSRQMYNEQFF.

This chain connects TRBV3-1 (or the pseudogene TRBV3-2) to TRBJ1-2; D might be TRBD1 (5 bases). This CDR3 contains 13 residues. Trimming took off 2 bases at V and 5 bases at J, with 9 bases between the two ends. Germline lookup yields CDR1 LGHDT and CDR2 YNNKEL (reference sequence). As DNA, the CDR3 is TGTGCCAGCAGCCAATTAGGGGTATATGGCTACACCTTC. Protein product: CASSQLGVYGYTF.

The genes are TRBV6-6 and TRBJ1-5, with a tentative D call TRBD1 (6 bases). V lost 6 bases and J 5 bases, leaving 17 bases between the germline ends. Germline CDR1 is MNHNY and CDR2 is SVGAGI (reference sequence). CDR3 length: 15 amino acids. CDR3 loop: CASREIGGPDQPQHF. Written as DNA, the CDR3 is TGTGCCAGCAGAGAAATAGGGGGTCCGGATCAGCCCCAGCATTTT.

J is TRBJ2-3 and V is TRBV7-9; no firm D call. The germline V gene encodes CDR1 SEHNR and CDR2 FQNEAQ (reference sequence). The CDR3 length is 12 residues. Trimming left V 5 bases short and J 5 bases short, with 8 bases between. The CDR3 coding sequence is TGTGCCAGCAGCAGAGCCCAAGATACGCAGTATTTT. As protein: CASSRAQDTQYF.

V is TRBV27 and J is TRBJ1-5; the D is unclear. The CDR3 is made up of 14 amino acids. The germline CDR1 and CDR2 sequences are MNHEY and SMNVEV (reference sequence). Deletions cut 3 bases from V and 0 bases from J, with 6 bases between. CDR3 in amino acids: CASSLQYSNQPQHF. The CDR3 bases are TGTGCCAGCAGTTTGCAGTATAGCAATCAGCCCCAGCATTTT.

The chain has TRBV19 and TRBJ1-6; D unclear. Per the germline V gene, CDR1 is LNHDA and CDR2 is SQIVND (reference sequence). The length of the CDR3 is 15 residues. V lost 7 bases and J 0 bases, leaving 10 bases between the germline ends. The CDR3 reads CASMGGSSYNSPLHF. The CDR3 DNA reads as TGTGCCAGTATGGGCGGGAGCTCCTATAATTCACCCCTCCACTTT.

Only a few counts were recorded for this clone. This rearrangement joins TRBV19 to TRBJ1-3; TRBD1 is a possible D gene (6 bases). The germline CDR1 and CDR2 sequences are LNHDA and SQIVND (reference sequence). The CDR3 is 15 residues long. Trimming took 7 bases from V and 0 from J, leaving 13 bases between them. CDR3 sequence (DNA): TGTGCCAGTAAGGACAGCCAGTACTCTGGAAACACCATATATTTT. It codes for CASKDSQYSGNTIYF.

This clone came up once. The chain uses TRBV9 and TRBJ1-2, with D possibly being TRBD1 (5 bases). The germline V gene has CDR1 SGDLS and CDR2 YYNGEE. This CDR3 has 14 residues. Trimming left V 2 bases short and J 3 bases short, with 11 bases between. The CDR3 here is CASSVAGPDYGYTF. The CDR3 DNA is TGTGCCAGCAGCGTGGCAGGGCCGGACTATGGCTACACCTTC.

This clone was observed once. DNA for the CDR3: TGTGCCAGCAGCTCCCGGGACAGCTACCGTAGGGATGAGCAGTTCTTC. This translates into CASSSRDSYRRDEQFF. The rearrangement links TRBV3-1 (or the pseudogene TRBV3-2) to TRBJ2-1, with 7 bases lining up with TRBD1. V shed 5 bases and J 8 bases; nucleotides not matched to a gene: 15. Germline V gene lookup returns CDR1 LGHDT and CDR2 YNNKEL (reference sequence). There are 16 residues in the CDR3.

The J gene is TRBJ2-5, the V gene TRBV2; the D gene is possibly TRBD1 (6 bases). The germline CDR1 and CDR2 sequences are SNHLY and FYNNEI. V dropped 3 bases and J dropped 5 bases, with 10 bases sitting between them. The CDR3 covers 13 residues. CDR3 loop: CASSDSGDETQYF. In DNA, the CDR3 is TGTGCCAGCAGTGATTCAGGGGATGAGACCCAGTACTTC.

This clone has more than one count but fewer than ten. This rearrangement joins TRBV15 to TRBJ1-2, with TRBD1 as a possible D gene (5 bases). V lost 1 base and J lost 8, with 23 bases in between. The CDR3 sequence is 17 residues long. From germline, CDR1 is LNHNV and CDR2 YYDKDF (reference sequence). In DNA form, the CDR3 reads TGTGCCACCAGCAGAGGAAATCTTAGGGACCTCACTAGCGGCTACACCTTC. Its protein is CATSRGNLRDLTSGYTF.

V and J are TRBV19 and TRBJ1-4; possible D gene TRBD1, 6 bases. V shed 7 bases and J shed 4 bases, with 22 bases lying between them. The CDR3 loop spans 17 amino acids. Germline CDR1 LNHDA, CDR2 SQIVND (reference sequence). CDR3 amino acids: CASTEYYDRQVNEKLFF. In nucleotides, the CDR3 is TGTGCCAGTACTGAGTACTATGACAGACAGGTTAATGAAAAACTGTTTTTT.

The rearrangement joins TRBV18 to TRBJ1-1; D is undetermined. V shed 4 bases and J shed 5 bases, with 8 bases lying between them. CDR1 is KGHSH and CDR2 is LQKENI in the germline V gene. The CDR3 consists of 12 residues. The CDR3 DNA follows: TGTGCCAGCTCACGTCCCGGGACTGAAGCTTTCTTT. Translation: CASSRPGTEAFF.

The chain recombines TRBV6-6 with TRBJ2-7, with 8 bases identical to TRBD1. The germline gives CDR1 MNHNY, CDR2 SVGAGI (reference sequence). After removal of 7 bases from V and 4 bases from J, the junction contained 6 bases not matched to a gene. This CDR3 spans 13 amino acids. In DNA form, the CDR3 reads TGTGCCAGCAAAACAGGGGGACAATACGAGCAGTACTTC. Translated, it gives CASKTGGQYEQYF.

In this sample, this clone turned up once. This chain uses TRBV19 with TRBJ1-1; no clear D. CDR3 length: 12 amino acids. The V and J ends lost 6 bases and 6 bases respectively, with 11 bases between them. Germline CDR1 LNHDA, CDR2 SQIVND (reference sequence). CDR3 loop: CASRTRQAEAFF. Here the CDR3 DNA reads TGTGCCAGTAGGACGCGACAAGCTGAAGCTTTCTTT.